This T cell receptor (beta chain) was found in a study (dated by TCRdb to 2016 to 2017). The library was generated by RT-PCR. TCRdb lists the instrument as Illumina MiSeq. The public reads were run again by TCRdb, first through fastp at Q25 and then through MiXCR, and only productive beta chains were kept. Entries are consolidated by CDR3 protein sequence, retaining the most common genes and DNA. Counted in this sample were 550,000 to 750,000 distinct CDR3 sequences; 14% of them appeared once. The ten largest clonotypes hold 3% to 4.5% of the sample. This clonotype was seen more than once but under ten times. Its binding antigen is unknown. No qualities accompany the bases; no much larger clone lies one base away. The CDR3 goes from the cysteine to the phenylalanine over 15 residues. CDR3 DNA only is kept here, 45 bases in frame from base 1. Taken from the germline V gene, the CDR1 and CDR2 loops are SGHTA and FQGTGA. V is reduced by 6 bases and J by 0 bases, leaving a spacing of 12 bases between them.

Sample: memory CD4+ T cells from blood. The sequence came from a female donor in good health, serving as a healthy control. This receptor chain uses TRBV7-3 and TRBJ1-5; 6 matching bases give a weak D call of TRBD1. The encoded CDR3 is CASSYRDNSNQPQHF. The DNA is as follows: TGTGCCAGCAGTTACCGGGACAATAGCAATCAGCCCCAGCATTTT.